Shown below are 16 T cell receptor gamma chains from a single sample sequenced in a study of fetal and pediatric gammadelta thymocytes. TCRdb re-called the reads via CATT. The sample yields approximately 570 gamma-chain clones, around 1.3% seen once. The sequencing sample was made of Vgamma9Vdelta2 gamma-delta T cells from the thymus. Subset described: sorted CD3+gammadeltaTCR+Vgamma9+Vdelta2+ thymocytes. The receptors were sampled from a child who underwent cardiac surgery and was recorded as healthy.

On this clone: This may be a read error, as it is one base from a much larger clone. Other nucleotide sequences in the sample specify the same CDR3. This rearrangement joins TRGV4 to TRGJ1 or TRGJ2. Germline lookup yields CDR1 EGSTGY and CDR2 YDSYTSSV. This CDR3 has 12 amino acids. CDR3 sequence reads: CATWDVYYKKLF. CDR3 bases: TGTGCCACCTGGGATGTGTATTATAAGAAGCTCTTT.

This clone is termed large. Within the sample, other DNA sequences also encode this same CDR3. This sequence joins TRGV9 and TRGJ1 or TRGJ2. The V gene end was trimmed by 2 bases and the J gene end by 3 bases; junction bases not matched to a gene: 4. CDR3 length: 13 residues. Germline CDR1 reads GITISATS; CDR2 reads ISYDGTV (reference sequence). CDR3 region: CALWEAGYYKKLF. For the CDR3, the DNA is TGTGCCTTGTGGGAGGCGGGTTATTATAAGAAACTCTTT.

By proportion, this clone is large (0.1 to 1%). Other DNA sequences in this sample translate to the same CDR3. V and J are TRGV11 and TRGJP1. TRGV11 is treated as an ORF (open reading frame) with a function not yet certain. Losses at the gene ends were 7 bases for V and 2 bases for J; bases not matched to a gene: 1. The CDR3 totals 13 residues. CDR3 DNA sequence: TGTGCCTGCTGGATGACCACTGGTTGGTTCAAGATATTT. It translates to CACWMTTGWFKIF.

By share of the sample, this clone is large. V usage is TRGV9 and J usage is TRGJP1. Germline loops: CDR1 GITISATS, CDR2 ISYDGTV (reference sequence). V shed 1 base, J shed 3 bases, and the junction held 2 bases outside the gene matches. CDR3 size: 14 residues. The CDR3 DNA sequence: TGTGCCTTGTGGGAGGTTGCCACTGGTTGGTTCAAGATATTT. As protein: CALWEVATGWFKIF.

By share of the sample, this clone is large. The chain has TRGV9 and TRGJP. Trimming took 5 bases from V and 5 from J; bases not matched to a gene: 6. The CDR3 contains 16 residues. CDR1 and CDR2 from the germline V gene are GITISATS and ISYDGTV (reference sequence). The CDR3 loop is CALWVNEELGKKIKVF. The DNA for the CDR3 is TGTGCCTTGTGGGTAAACGAAGAGTTGGGCAAAAAAATCAAGGTATTT.

This clone was detected only a few times. This may arise from a read error, as a much more abundant clone is one base away. V gene TRGV10 combines with J gene TRGJP1. TRGV10 is marked as an open reading frame, function uncertain. The CDR3 loop spans 15 amino acids. The CDR3: CAAWDLGTTDWFKIF. CDR3 coding DNA: TGTGCTGCGTGGGATCTCGGTACCACTGATTGGTTCAAGATATTT.

This clone is judged large. The chain employs TRGV3 and TRGJ1 or TRGJ2. Losses at the gene ends were 1 base for V and 2 bases for J; bases not matched to a gene: 5. This CDR3 has 14 residues. Germline V lookup: CDR1 VTNTFY, CDR2 YDVSTARD (reference sequence). Here the CDR3 DNA reads TGTGCCACCTGGGACAGAACGGATTATTATAAGAAACTCTTT. As protein: CATWDRTDYYKKLF.

This clone is labeled as medium-sized. This sequence joins TRGV9 and TRGJ1 or TRGJ2. V shed 1 base, J shed 6 bases, and the junction held 3 bases outside the gene matches. The germline V gene has CDR1 GITISATS and CDR2 ISYDGTV (reference sequence). The CDR3 is 12 residues long. In DNA, the CDR3 is TGTGCCTTGTGGGAGGTCAGTTATAAGAAACTCTTT. Protein: CALWEVSYKKLF.

This clone is large within its sample. The chain recombines TRGV9 with TRGJP. Unmatched junction bases numbered 8, after V lost 0 bases and J lost 6 bases. The CDR3 has 18 amino acids. Germline V lookup: CDR1 GITISATS, CDR2 ISYDGTV (reference sequence). Written as DNA, the CDR3 is TGTGCCTTGTGGGAGGTGCACGATCTAGAGTTGGGCAAAAAAATCAAGGTATTT. It is translated as CALWEVHDLELGKKIKVF.

This clone qualifies as large. The V gene is TRGV9, the J gene TRGJ1 or TRGJ2. CDR1 GITISATS and CDR2 ISYDGTV come from the germline V gene (reference sequence). V was pared by 2 bases and J by 2 bases, with 3 bases of the junction left unmatched. The CDR3 consists of 13 residues. CDR3 coding DNA: TGTGCCTTGTGGGAGGGGGATTATTATAAGAAACTCTTT. Residues: CALWEGDYYKKLF.

This clone was detected a few times. A read error may explain this, as a much larger clone is one base away. V gene TRGV5 combines with J gene TRGJP1. This CDR3 is 18 amino acids long. Per germline, CDR1 VINAFY and CDR2 YDVSNSKD. CDR3 in amino acids: CATWDSQGAYTTGCFKIF. Here the CDR3 DNA reads TGTGCCACCTGGGACAGCCAGGGGGCTTATACCACTGGTTGTTTCAAGATATTT.

By sample share, this clone is large. This chain uses TRGV9 with TRGJP. This CDR3 comprises 16 residues. V shed 0 bases and J 5 bases; nucleotides not matched to a gene: 1. CDR1 is GITISATS and CDR2 is ISYDGTV in the germline V gene (reference sequence). The CDR3 here is CALWEVKELGKKIKVF. CDR3 coding DNA: TGTGCCTTGTGGGAGGTGAAAGAGTTGGGCAAAAAAATCAAGGTATTT.

This clone ranks as medium-sized (0.01 to 0.1%). The rearrangement joins TRGV3 to TRGJ1 or TRGJ2. The CDR3 totals 13 residues. The trim removed 0 bases at V and 7 bases at J, leaving 6 bases unmatched. In germline, CDR1 is VTNTFY, CDR2 YDVSTARD (reference sequence). The CDR3 sequence: CATWDRNRYKKLF. DNA of the CDR3: TGTGCCACCTGGGACAGGAATCGGTATAAGAAACTCTTT.

Points on this clone: This may be a read error: a much more frequent sequence differs by one nucleotide. The chain employs TRGV5 and TRGJP1. The J gene, missing from TCRdb, was assigned here through DNA to germline matching. The germline V gene encodes CDR1 VINAFY and CDR2 YDVSNSKD. The CDR3 has 18 residues. CDR3 region: CATWDSQGAYTTGWFKIF. The CDR3 DNA reads as TGTGCCACCTGGGACAGCCAGGGGGCTTATACCACCGGTTGGTTCAAGATATTT.

A remark on this clone: The junction departs from the called germline gene at one end, perhaps through a read error. Other DNA variants within this sample encode the same CDR3. This chain joins TRGV9 and TRGJP. This CDR3 contains 18 residues. Germline values: CDR1 GITISATS, CDR2 ISYDGTV (reference sequence). Here the CDR3 reads CALWEVPACELGKKIKVF. The CDR3 DNA follows: TGTGCCTTGTGGGAGGTGCCAGCATGTGAGTTGGGCAAAAAAATCAAGGTGTTT.

Notes on this clone: Given a far larger clone just one base away, this is likely a sequencing read error. The sample has other DNA sequences that encode this CDR3 too. V is TRGV9 and J is TRGJ1 or TRGJ2. CDR1 is GITISATS, CDR2 ISYDGTV, per germline (reference sequence). The CDR3 consists of 10 residues. The CDR3 nucleotides are TGTGCCTTGTGGGAGGATAAGAACCTCTTT. Protein product: CALWEDKNLF.